The 11 T cell receptor beta chains below all came from one sample that was sequenced in a study of T cell repertoires in cytomegalovirus infection. Their antigens are not known. MiXCR, applied by TCRdb to the reads, yields one record per CDR3 protein. In the table there are approximately 1,000,000 distinct CDR3 sequences, approximately 31% of which are singletons. The sample here was cultured CD8+ T cells from PBMCs, taken from culture after CMV antigen stimulation. The receptors shown here come from a human donor in good health (CMV status not recorded). Some clones in this sample may be carry-over from other donors' samples.

As for this clonotype: A much larger clone lies one base from this, so it may be a read error. The V and J genes are TRBV7-9 and TRBJ2-5; no definite D call. Trimming stripped 6 bases from V and 6 bases from J, with 11 bases between. Germline CDR1 reads SEHNR; CDR2 reads FQNEAQ (reference sequence). The CDR3 consists of 12 residues. In DNA form, the CDR3 reads TGTGCCAGCAGTATTAAGCTGAAGACCCAGTACTTC. It specifies CASSIKLKTQYF.

This clonotype was picked up a small number of times. The chain joins TRBV19 to TRBJ1-2; TRBD1 matches 10 bases. The germline V gene has CDR1 LNHDA and CDR2 SQIVND (reference sequence). The CDR3 runs 13 residues. Unmatched junction bases numbered 3, after V lost 6 bases and J lost 5 bases. Written as DNA, the CDR3 is TGTGCCAGTAGGACAGGGGGCCCATATGGCTACACCTTC. As protein: CASRTGGPYGYTF.

The chain links TRBV12-3 or TRBV12-4 to TRBJ1-2; 7 nucleotides match TRBD1. This CDR3 is 14 amino acids long. Trimming took 3 bases from V and 4 from J; bases not matched to a gene: 5. CDR3 nucleotide sequence: TGTGCCAGCAGTTTGAAGGGGGCGGGCTATGGCTACACCTTC. This codes for CASSLKGAGYGYTF.

CDR3 bases: TGTGCCAGCAGCTTAGGGGGGGCATCTACCTACGAGCAGTACGTC. This sequence encodes CASSLGGASTYEQYV. This chain links TRBV7-8 with TRBJ2-7; either TRBD1 or TRBD2 may supply D (6 bases each). V was cut by 1 base and J by 2 bases, with 12 bases left in between. The CDR3 is 15 residues long. Germline CDR1 SGHVS, CDR2 FQNEAQ.

This chain uses TRBV4-1 with TRBJ2-1; 11 bases line up with TRBD1. This CDR3 spans 17 amino acids. The V segment lost 0 bases and the J segment 3 bases; nucleotides outside the gene matches: 4. In germline, CDR1 is MGHRA, CDR2 YSYEKL. The CDR3 nucleotides read TGCGCCAGCAGCCAAGACCGGACAGGGGGCGTCTACAATGAGCAGTTCTTC. Translated: CASSQDRTGGVYNEQFF.

A few counts support this clonotype. J is TRBJ1-2 and V is TRBV25-1, with D tentatively TRBD1 (5 bases). Germline CDR1 and CDR2: MGHDK and SYGVNS. The V and J ends lost 1 base and 2 bases respectively, with 8 bases between them. The CDR3 runs 14 residues. CDR3 sequence (DNA): TGTGCCAGCAGTGAATGGGGGGGAAACTATGGCTACACCTTC. Protein: CASSEWGGNYGYTF.

This clonotype was seen ten or more times. The genes are TRBV7-8 and TRBJ1-5, with 8 bases identical to TRBD1. Germline V CDR1 and CDR2: SGHVS, FQNEAQ. V lost 5 bases and J lost 0; bases outside the gene matches: 21. This CDR3 contains 21 residues. The CDR3 protein is CASSPSGTGYGGFYSNQPQHF. CDR3 in DNA: TGTGCCAGCAGCCCATCCGGGACAGGTTATGGGGGTTTCTATAGCAATCAGCCCCAGCATTTT.

The chain has TRBV4-1 and TRBJ2-1, with 8 bases lining up with TRBD1. CDR1 MGHRA and CDR2 YSYEKL come from the germline V gene. The CDR3 contains 15 residues. The J segment lost 9 bases and the V segment lost 1 base, leaving 8 bases of the junction unmatched. In DNA, the CDR3 is TGCGCCAGCAGCCAAGGTGGTATGACAGGGGCTGAGCAGTTCTTC. This translates into CASSQGGMTGAEQFF.

V gene TRBV7-6 combines with J gene TRBJ1-1, with D unresolved. V was trimmed by 5 bases and J by 5 bases, leaving 12 bases between them. The CDR3 spans 13 residues. Germline V CDR1 and CDR2: SGHVS, FNYEAQ. The CDR3 sequence is CASSQIGRTEAFF. CDR3 bases: TGTGCCAGCAGCCAGATAGGAAGGACTGAAGCTTTCTTT.

This clonotype was seen once. The junction does not match germline at one end; this may be a read error. This chain connects TRBV27 to TRBJ1-1, with D possibly TRBD1 on 6 matching bases. CDR3 length: 15 residues. Germline CDR1 reads MNHEY; CDR2 reads SMNVEV (reference sequence). CDR3 region: CASSKTGLLNTETFF. DNA for the CDR3: TGTGCCAGCAGTAAAACAGGGCTATTGAACACTGAAACTTTCTTT.

A word on this clonotype: The junction and the germline gene differ at one end; a read error may be behind it. The gene calls are TRBV6-5 and TRBJ2-2, with 7 bases lining up with TRBD1. The CDR3 runs 16 residues. Germline CDR1 MNHEY, CDR2 SVGAGI. The CDR3 here is CASSDSGGTDTGELFF. Written as DNA, the CDR3 is TGTGCCAGCAGTGACTCAGGGGGTACTGACACCGGGGAGCTGTTTTTT.